This T cell receptor beta chain was profiled in a study of blood T cell repertoires in COVID-19. About the research overall: In each case, the material was cDNA or gDNA derived from T cells, B-cell-depleted T cells, or PBMCs.

Libraries were prepared by immunoSEQ multiplex PCR; TCRdb keeps only in-frame clonotypes and omits some of them. The sample lists fewer than 600,000 clones; more than 75% were seen once. This clone was counted a single time. V dropped 2 bases and J dropped 7 bases, with 12 bases sitting between them. This CDR3 is built from 13 residues. Per germline, CDR1 SGHRS and CDR2 YFSETQ. Participant-given clinical history determined each cohort assignment. Cohort 3 recovered donors had two negative PCRs, clearance, or symptom resolution. The V and J genes are TRBV5-1 and TRBJ1-1; the D is unclear. Sequenced: PBMCs or T cells enriched from blood (not recorded which). The receptor was derived from a woman between 40 and 50 years old who had recovered from COVID-19. The CDR3: CASSFSGADEAFF. The CDR3 DNA is TGCGCCAGCAGCTTCTCGGGTGCTGATGAAGCTTTCTTT.